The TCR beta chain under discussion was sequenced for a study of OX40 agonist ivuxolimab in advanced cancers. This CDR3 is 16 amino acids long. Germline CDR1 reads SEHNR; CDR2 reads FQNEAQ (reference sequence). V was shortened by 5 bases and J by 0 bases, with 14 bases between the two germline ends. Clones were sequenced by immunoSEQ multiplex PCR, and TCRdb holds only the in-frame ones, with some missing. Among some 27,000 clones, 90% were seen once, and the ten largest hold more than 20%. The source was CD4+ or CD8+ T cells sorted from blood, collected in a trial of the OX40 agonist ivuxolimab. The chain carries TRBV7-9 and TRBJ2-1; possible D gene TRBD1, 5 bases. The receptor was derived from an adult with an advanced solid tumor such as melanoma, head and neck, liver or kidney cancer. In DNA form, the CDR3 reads TGTGCCAGCAGCCCCCTTTGGGGCGACTCCTACAATGAGCAGTTCTTC. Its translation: CASSPLWGDSYNEQFF.